This T cell receptor (beta chain) is from a study of cytomegalovirus exposure and HLA in healthy donors (dated by TCRdb to 2016 to 2017). Regarding the study in general: According to a later analysis, one platform produced both the approximately 110 validation repertoires and the 550 to 800 repertoires of the first cohort. The study aimed to test whether cataloging public T cell receptors could reveal signatures of past pathogen exposure. In addition to the first cohort of 666 subjects, a separate validation cohort of 130 or so different subjects was used. To predict cytomegalovirus infection status, the study combined high-throughput TCR immunosequencing, statistical association of individual TCRs with disease status, and machine learning. What the authors observed across the whole study: A later analysis found that TCRs clustered in the first cohort also tended to co-occur in the 130 or so validation repertoires, with 94% of cluster scores above 0. The classifier was reported to diagnose cytomegalovirus status with high specificity and sensitivity in both the original and validation cohorts. The validation cohort had no HLA typing available for a later analysis, so co-occurrence within that cohort was assessed over all 130 or so repertoires. In vitro tests confirmed that three of the cytomegalovirus-associated TCR beta chains recognize cytomegalovirus antigens. Most TCR sequences were seen in very few donors, while some public TCRs were found in many individuals. The study listed approximately 150 TCR beta chains as associated with cytomegalovirus. According to the authors, the approach could potentially be generalized to other disease states and immunological phenotypes.

A note on this clone: The antigen this receptor binds is unknown. No base quality information exists; no much larger clone differs at one position.

Reading from cysteine to phenylalanine, the CDR3 counts 13 amino acids. CDR3 DNA only is kept here, 39 bases in frame from base 1. Per the germline V gene, KGHSH is the CDR1 and LQKENI is the CDR2. Cut back by 1 base and 8 bases, the V and J ends lie 11 bases apart. Library construction relied on the immunoSEQ multiplex PCR assay. The paper's processing steps were these. To diagnose cytomegalovirus status from the catalog of TCR beta chain sequences, a statistical classification framework was built. This immuneACCESS table, as held by TCRdb, lists in-frame sequences with V and J called but not all clones. Of the missing ones, under half trace to an unresolved V gene in checked studies; the others have no known cause. V, J and clone size reflect that table, while D and trimming were determined from the DNA. Present in this sample are more than 100,000 clones, around nine tenths of which were seen just once. The ten top clones hold about 6.9% of the sample.

Separate from the approximately 670-subject first cohort, the validation cohort of around 130 subjects was the group to which the donors belonged. The source is a woman between 18 and 29 years old in good health and CMV-seropositive. The rearrangement joined TRBV18 to TRBJ1-1; the D gene cannot be resolved reliably. The sample comprised PBMCs. The CDR3 region has the sequence CASSPLPSQEAFF. The DNA sequence is given as TGTGCCAGCTCACCACTCCCTTCGCAGGAAGCTTTCTTT.